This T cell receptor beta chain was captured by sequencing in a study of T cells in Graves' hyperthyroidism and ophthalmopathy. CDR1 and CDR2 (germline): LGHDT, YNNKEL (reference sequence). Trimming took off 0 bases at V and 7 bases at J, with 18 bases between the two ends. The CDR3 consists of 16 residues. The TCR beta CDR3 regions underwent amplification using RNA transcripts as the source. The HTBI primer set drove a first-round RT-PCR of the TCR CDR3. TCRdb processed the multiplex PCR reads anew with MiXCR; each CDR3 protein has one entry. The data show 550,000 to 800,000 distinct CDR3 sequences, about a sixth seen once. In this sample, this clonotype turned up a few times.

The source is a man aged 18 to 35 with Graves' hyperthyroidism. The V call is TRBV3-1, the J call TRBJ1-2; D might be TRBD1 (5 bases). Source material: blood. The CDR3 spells CASSQEVGHLDTGYTF. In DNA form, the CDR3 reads TGTGCCAGCAGCCAAGAAGTAGGACACCTCGACACTGGCTACACCTTC.